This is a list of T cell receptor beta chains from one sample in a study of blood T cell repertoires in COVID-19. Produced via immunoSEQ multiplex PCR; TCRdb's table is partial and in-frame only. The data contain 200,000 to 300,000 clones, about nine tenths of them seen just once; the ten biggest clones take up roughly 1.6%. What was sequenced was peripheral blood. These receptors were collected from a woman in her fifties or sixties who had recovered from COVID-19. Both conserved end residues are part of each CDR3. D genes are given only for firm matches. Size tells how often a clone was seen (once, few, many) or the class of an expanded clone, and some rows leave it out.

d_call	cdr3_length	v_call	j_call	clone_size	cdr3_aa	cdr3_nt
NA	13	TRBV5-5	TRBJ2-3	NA	CASSSERWDTQYF	TGTGCCAGCAGCTCCGAGCGGTGGGATACGCAGTATTTT
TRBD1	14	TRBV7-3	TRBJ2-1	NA	CASSRQGVSNEQFF	TGTGCCAGCAGCCGACAGGGGGTTTCCAATGAGCAGTTCTTC
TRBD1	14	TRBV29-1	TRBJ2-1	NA	CSVGRQGTYNEQFF	TGCAGCGTTGGTAGACAGGGAACATACAATGAGCAGTTCTTC
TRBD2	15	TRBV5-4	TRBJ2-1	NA	CASSLGSGGVDEQFF	TGTGCCAGCAGCTTGGGTAGCGGGGGGGTCGATGAGCAGTTCTTC
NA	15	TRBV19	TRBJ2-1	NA	CASSIDNGGYNEQFF	TGTGCCAGTAGTATCGATAACGGCGGGTACAATGAGCAGTTCTTC
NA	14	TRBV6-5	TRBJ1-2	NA	CASSPGHQYYGYTF	TGTGCCAGCAGTCCGGGACACCAATACTATGGCTACACCTTC
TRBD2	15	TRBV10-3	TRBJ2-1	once	CATGGTSGGHNEQFF	TGTGCCACCGGAGGGACTAGCGGGGGGCACAATGAGCAGTTCTTC
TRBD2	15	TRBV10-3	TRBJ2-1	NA	CAIRGGLADYNEQFF	TGTGCCATCAGGGGGGGACTAGCGGATTACAATGAGCAGTTCTTC
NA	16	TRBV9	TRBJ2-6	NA	CASSPRQNSGANVLTF	TGTGCCAGCAGCCCTAGACAGAACTCTGGGGCCAACGTCCTGACTTTC
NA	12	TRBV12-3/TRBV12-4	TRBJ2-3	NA	CASSITSGTQYF	TGTGCCAGCAGTATCACTAGTGGTACTCAGTATTTT
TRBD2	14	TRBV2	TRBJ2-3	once	CASREGLAVDTQYF	TGTGCCAGCAGGGAGGGACTAGCTGTAGATACGCAGTATTTT
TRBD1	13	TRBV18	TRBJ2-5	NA	CASSRDREETQYF	TGTGCCAGCTCACGGGACAGGGAAGAGACCCAGTACTTC
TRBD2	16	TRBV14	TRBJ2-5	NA	CASSPGLAGAQETQYF	TGTGCCAGCAGCCCGGGACTAGCGGGGGCCCAAGAGACCCAGTACTTC